The source of this T cell receptor beta chain is a study of shared clonotypes between healthy human individuals. The overall study: The study used three CD4 naive, three CD4 memory, two CD8 naive and one CD8 memory plate per donor.

Germline loops: CDR1 SNHLY, CDR2 FYNNEI. The CDR3 is made up of 14 amino acids. V was trimmed by 4 bases and J by 5 bases, leaving 15 bases between them. Method: immunoSEQ multiplex PCR; TCRdb's copy keeps in-frame clones and lacks some. This table holds 2 million or so clones, about 95% found once. Only CD45RO-negative cells positively selected for CCR7 counted as naive CD8 cells, so terminally differentiated effector memory CD45RA+ cells were excluded. This TCR came from a man in his late teens or twenties in good health. The sample comprised naive CD8+ T cells sorted from blood. The chain is built from TRBV2 and TRBJ2-7; TRBD1 or TRBD2 may be the D gene (5 bases each). For the CDR3, the DNA is TGTGCCAGCAGTGGCGGGCAGGGCTTCGACGAGCAGTACTTC. Translated: CASSGGQGFDEQYF.